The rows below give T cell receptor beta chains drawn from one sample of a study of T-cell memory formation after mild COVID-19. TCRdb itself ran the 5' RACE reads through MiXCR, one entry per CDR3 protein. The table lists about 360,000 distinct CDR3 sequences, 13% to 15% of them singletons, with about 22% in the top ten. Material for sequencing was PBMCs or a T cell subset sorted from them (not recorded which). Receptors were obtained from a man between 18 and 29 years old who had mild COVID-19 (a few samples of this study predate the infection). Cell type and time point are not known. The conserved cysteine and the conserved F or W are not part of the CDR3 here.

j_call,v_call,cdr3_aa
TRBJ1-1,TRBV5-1,ASSSPSPGTEAF
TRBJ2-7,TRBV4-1,ASSQGTGVYEQY
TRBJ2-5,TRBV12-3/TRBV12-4,ASSLRGGEETQY
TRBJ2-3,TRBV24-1,ATSDLASTGTDTQY
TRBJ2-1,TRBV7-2,ASSLGVQGEQF
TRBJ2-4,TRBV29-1,SVDGTEGAKNIQY
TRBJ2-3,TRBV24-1,ATGGAADTQY
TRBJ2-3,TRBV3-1,ASSQDWGGRTQY
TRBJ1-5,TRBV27,ASSLEGTGYQPQH
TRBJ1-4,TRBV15,ATSGTGIVEKLF
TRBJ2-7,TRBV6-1,ASSEVGRADEQY
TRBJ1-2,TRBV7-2,ASSFRSTRGYT
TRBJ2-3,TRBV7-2,ASSLSRLTDTQY
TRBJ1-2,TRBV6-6,ASSYSGQGAPGGGYT
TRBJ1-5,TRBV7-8,ASRRGMGDQPQH
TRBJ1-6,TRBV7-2,ASSLSPRGDSPLH
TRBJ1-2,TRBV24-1,ATSDPSYYGYT
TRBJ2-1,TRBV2,ASSAGTIDGTRDNEQF
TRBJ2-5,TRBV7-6,ASSAVRGHQETQY
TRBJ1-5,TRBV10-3,AISEGTGRRPQH
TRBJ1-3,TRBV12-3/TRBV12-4,ASSPRRTLGSSGNTIY
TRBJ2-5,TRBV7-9,ASSHGLAVQETQY
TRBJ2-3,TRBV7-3,ASSRGTSGSGTDTQY
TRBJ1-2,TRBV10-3,ATSGQYYGYT
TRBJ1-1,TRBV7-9,ASSQGQGNTEAF
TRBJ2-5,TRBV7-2,ASSLVLAGPGRMETQY
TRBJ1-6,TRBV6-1,ASSFWGDTTANSPLH
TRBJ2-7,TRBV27,ASVKLAPPYEQY
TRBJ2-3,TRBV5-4,ASSLAGVSTPTDTQY